This T cell receptor beta chain was recorded in a study of identical twins. Study findings and constraints: Insertions were fewer in abundant cord blood beta clonotypes, whereas memory repertoires showed none of this pattern.

From germline, CDR1 is MNHNY and CDR2 SVGAGI (reference sequence). The CDR3 covers 12 residues. V shed 6 bases and J shed 6 bases, with 10 bases lying between them. cDNA carried unique molecular identifiers, and a universal primer site was added by template switching. Each CDR3 protein is one row after TCRdb ran MiXCR on the 5' RACE reads. The sample lists a few hundred thousand distinct CDR3 sequences, around 18% occurring once. As for this clonotype: Its antigen is not identified.

The sequencing input was naive T cells sorted from blood. The V call is TRBV6-6, the J call TRBJ2-3; D not resolved. This receptor was identified in a man aged 50 to 59 in good health. The CDR3 protein is CASREVGDTQYF. DNA for the CDR3: TGTGCCAGCAGGGAAGTTGGGGATACGCAGTATTTT.